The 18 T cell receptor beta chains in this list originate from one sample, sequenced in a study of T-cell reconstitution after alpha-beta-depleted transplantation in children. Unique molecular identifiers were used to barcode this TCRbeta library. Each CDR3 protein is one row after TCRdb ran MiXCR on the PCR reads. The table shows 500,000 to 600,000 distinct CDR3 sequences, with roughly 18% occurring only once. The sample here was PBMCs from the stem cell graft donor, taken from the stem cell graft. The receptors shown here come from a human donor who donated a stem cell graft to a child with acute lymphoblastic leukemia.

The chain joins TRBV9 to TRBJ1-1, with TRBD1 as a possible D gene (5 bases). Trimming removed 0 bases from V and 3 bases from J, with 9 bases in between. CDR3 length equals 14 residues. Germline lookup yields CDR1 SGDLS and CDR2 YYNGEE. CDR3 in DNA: TGTGCCAGCAGCGTAGATGGGGGGGACACTGAAGCTTTCTTT. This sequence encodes CASSVDGGDTEAFF.

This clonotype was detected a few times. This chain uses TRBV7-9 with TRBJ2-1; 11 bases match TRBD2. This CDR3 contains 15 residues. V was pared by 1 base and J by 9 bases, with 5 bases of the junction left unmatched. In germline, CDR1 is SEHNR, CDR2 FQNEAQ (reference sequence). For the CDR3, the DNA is TGTGCCAGCAGCTTAGGCCTAGCGGGAGGTGGTGAGCAGTTCTTC. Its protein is CASSLGLAGGGEQFF.

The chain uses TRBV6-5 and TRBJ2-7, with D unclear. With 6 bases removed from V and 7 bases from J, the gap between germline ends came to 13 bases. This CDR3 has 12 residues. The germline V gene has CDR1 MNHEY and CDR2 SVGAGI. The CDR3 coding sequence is TGTGCCAGCAGCGCCAGCCCGAGGGAGCAGTACTTC. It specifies CASSASPREQYF.

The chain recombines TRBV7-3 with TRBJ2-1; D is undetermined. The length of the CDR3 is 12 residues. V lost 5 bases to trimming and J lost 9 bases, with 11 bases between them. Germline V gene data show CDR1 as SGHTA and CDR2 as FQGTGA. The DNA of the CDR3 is TGTGCCAGCAGCCCCCTATCGGGTGAGCAGTTCTTC. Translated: CASSPLSGEQFF.

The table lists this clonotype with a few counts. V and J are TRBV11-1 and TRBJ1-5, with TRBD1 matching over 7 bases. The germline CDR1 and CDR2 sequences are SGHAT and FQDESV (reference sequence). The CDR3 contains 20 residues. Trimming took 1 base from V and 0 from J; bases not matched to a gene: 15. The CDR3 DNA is TGTGCCAGCAGCTTAGGGAGTTCGAGTAGGGGGCTAATTAGCAATCAGCCCCAGCATTTT. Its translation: CASSLGSSSRGLISNQPQHF. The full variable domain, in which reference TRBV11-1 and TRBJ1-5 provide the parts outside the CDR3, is EAEVAQSPRYKITEKSQAVAFWCDPISGHATLYWYRQILGQGPELLVQFQDESVVDDSQLPKDRFSAERLKGVDSTLKIQPAELGDSAMYLCASSLGSSSRGLISNQPQHFGDGTRLSIL.

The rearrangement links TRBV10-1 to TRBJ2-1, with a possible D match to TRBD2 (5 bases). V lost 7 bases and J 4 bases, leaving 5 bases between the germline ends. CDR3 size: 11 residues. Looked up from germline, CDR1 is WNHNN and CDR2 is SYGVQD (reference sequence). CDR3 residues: CASIAYNEQFF. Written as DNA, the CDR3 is TGCGCCAGCATAGCGTACAATGAGCAGTTCTTC.

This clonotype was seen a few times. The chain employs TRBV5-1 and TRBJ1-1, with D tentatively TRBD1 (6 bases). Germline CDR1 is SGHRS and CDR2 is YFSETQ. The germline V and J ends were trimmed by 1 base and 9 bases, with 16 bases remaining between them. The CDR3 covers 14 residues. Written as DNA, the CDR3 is TGCGCCAGCAGCTTGATACAGGGAAGTTTCAAAGCTTTCTTT. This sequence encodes CASSLIQGSFKAFF.

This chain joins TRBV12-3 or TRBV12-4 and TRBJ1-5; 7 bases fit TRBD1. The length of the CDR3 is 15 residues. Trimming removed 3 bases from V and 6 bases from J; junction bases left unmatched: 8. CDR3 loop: CASSFGQGGSQPQHF. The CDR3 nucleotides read TGTGCCAGCAGTTTCGGCCAGGGGGGGAGTCAGCCCCAGCATTTT.

This CDR3 reads CASSLVTATNEKLFF. As DNA, the CDR3 is TGTGCCAGCTCACTAGTGACAGCAACTAATGAAAAACTGTTTTTT. V is TRBV18 and J is TRBJ1-4; D perhaps matches TRBD1 (5 bases). The CDR3 is 15 residues long. Germline V lookup: CDR1 KGHSH, CDR2 LQKENI. Trimming stripped 4 bases from V and 0 bases from J, with 9 bases between.

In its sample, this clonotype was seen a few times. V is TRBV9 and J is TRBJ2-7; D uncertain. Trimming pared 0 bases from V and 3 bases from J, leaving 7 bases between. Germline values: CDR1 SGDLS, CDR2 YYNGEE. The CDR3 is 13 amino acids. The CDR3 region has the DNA TGTGCCAGCAGCGTAGACAGCGTCTACGAGCAGTACTTC. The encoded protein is CASSVDSVYEQYF.

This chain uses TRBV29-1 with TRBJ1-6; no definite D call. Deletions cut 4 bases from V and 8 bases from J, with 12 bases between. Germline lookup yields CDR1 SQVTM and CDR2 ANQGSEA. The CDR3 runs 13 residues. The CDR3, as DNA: TGCAGCGTTGCCTCGGATGGTGATTCACCCCTCCACTTT. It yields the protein CSVASDGDSPLHF.

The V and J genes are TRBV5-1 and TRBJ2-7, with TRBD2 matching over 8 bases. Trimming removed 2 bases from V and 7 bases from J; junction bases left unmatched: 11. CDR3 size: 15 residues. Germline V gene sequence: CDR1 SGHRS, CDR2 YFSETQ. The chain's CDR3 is CASSLQAGTRGEQYF. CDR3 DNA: TGCGCCAGCAGCTTACAGGCCGGGACTAGGGGTGAGCAGTACTTC.

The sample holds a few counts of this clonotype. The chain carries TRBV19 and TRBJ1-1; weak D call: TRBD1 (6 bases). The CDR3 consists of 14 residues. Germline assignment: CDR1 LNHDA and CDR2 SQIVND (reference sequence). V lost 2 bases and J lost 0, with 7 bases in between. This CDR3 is CASSIQGMNTEAFF. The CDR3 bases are TGTGCCAGTAGTATACAGGGGATGAACACTGAAGCTTTCTTT.

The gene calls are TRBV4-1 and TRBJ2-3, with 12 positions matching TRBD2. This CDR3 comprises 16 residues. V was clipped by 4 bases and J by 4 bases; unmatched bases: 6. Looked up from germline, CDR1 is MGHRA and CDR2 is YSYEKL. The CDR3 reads CASSLLLAGGADTQYF. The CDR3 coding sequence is TGCGCCAGCAGCCTTCTACTAGCGGGAGGTGCAGATACGCAGTATTTT.

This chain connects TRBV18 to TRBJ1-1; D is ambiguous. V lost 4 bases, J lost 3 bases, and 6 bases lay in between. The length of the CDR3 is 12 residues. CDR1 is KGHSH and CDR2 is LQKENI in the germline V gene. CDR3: CASSRVDTEAFF. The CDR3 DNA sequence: TGTGCCAGCTCACGGGTGGACACTGAAGCTTTCTTT. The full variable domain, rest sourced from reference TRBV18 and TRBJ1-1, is NAGVMQNPRHLVRRRGQEARLRCSPMKGHSHVYWYRQLPEEGLKFMVYLQKENIIDESGMPKERFSAEFPKEGPSILRIQQVVRGDSAAYFCASSRVDTEAFFGQGTRLTVV.

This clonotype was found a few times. The CDR3 DNA sequence: TGTGCCAGCACCGTCACGGTGGTAGCGGGAGTAGGGACCGGGGAGCTGTTTTTT. It specifies CASTVTVVAGVGTGELFF. This chain joins TRBV27 and TRBJ2-2, with 9 bases lining up with TRBD2. The CDR3 is 18 amino acids. Trimming at V came to 7 bases and at J to 5 bases, leaving 17 bases not matched to a gene. Looked up from germline, CDR1 is MNHEY and CDR2 is SMNVEV (reference sequence).

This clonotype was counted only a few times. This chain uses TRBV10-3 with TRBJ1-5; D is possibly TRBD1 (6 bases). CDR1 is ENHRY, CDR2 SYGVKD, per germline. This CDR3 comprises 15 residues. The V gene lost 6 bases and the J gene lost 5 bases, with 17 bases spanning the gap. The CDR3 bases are TGTGCCATCAGGACGCGGGACAAAGGATATCAGCCCCAGCATTTT. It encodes CAIRTRDKGYQPQHF.

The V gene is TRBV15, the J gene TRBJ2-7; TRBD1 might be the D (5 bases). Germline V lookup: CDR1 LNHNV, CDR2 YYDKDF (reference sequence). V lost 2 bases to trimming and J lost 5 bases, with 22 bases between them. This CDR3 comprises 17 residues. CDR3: CATSRTVAQGQQNEQYF. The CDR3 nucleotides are TGTGCCACCAGCAGAACTGTTGCTCAGGGCCAGCAGAACGAGCAGTACTTC.